The 8 T cell receptor beta chains given below trace back to one sample, sequenced in a study of T-cell reconstitution after alpha-beta-depleted transplantation in children. Unique molecular identifiers were used in preparing the TCRbeta library. One entry per CDR3 protein results from TCRdb running MiXCR on the PCR reads. Of 400,000 to 450,000 distinct CDR3 sequences in the sample, 43% were seen once. The sample consisted of PBMCs, taken before TCRalphabeta/CD19-depleted stem cell transplant. The receptors were gathered from a girl aged 2 to 9 with aplastic anemia, due to receive a stem cell transplant.

This clonotype was observed a few times. The chain recombines TRBV6-2 or TRBV6-3 with TRBJ2-3; 8 nucleotides align to TRBD1. Trimming at V came to 6 bases and at J to 2 bases, leaving 7 bases not matched to a gene. The CDR3 is 15 residues long. Germline V lookup: CDR1 MNHEY, CDR2 SVGEGT. CDR3 sequence (DNA): TGTGCCAGCAGACTCGGGGACAGGCCCACAGATACGCAGTATTTT. Amino acid sequence: CASRLGDRPTDTQYF.

This clonotype appeared a few times. This chain connects TRBV6-5 to TRBJ2-1; TRBD2 might be the D (6 bases). Trimming shortened V by 0 bases and J by 1 base, and 10 bases separated the two germline ends. The CDR3 runs 16 residues. Germline values: CDR1 MNHEY, CDR2 SVGAGI. The chain's CDR3 is CASSYSVAASYNEQFF. For the CDR3, the DNA is TGTGCCAGCAGTTACTCCGTAGCGGCTTCCTACAATGAGCAGTTCTTC.

V and J are TRBV5-1 and TRBJ2-2, with TRBD1 matching 7 bases. CDR3 length: 15 amino acids. In germline, CDR1 is SGHRS, CDR2 YFSETQ. Trimming removed 4 bases from V and 1 base from J; junction bases left unmatched: 4. The CDR3 reads CASSKQGENTGELFF. CDR3 coding DNA: TGCGCCAGCAGCAAGCAGGGGGAGAACACCGGGGAGCTGTTTTTT.

This CDR3 reads CASSFSLYGYTF. The CDR3 region has the DNA TGTGCCAGCAGTTTCAGTTTATATGGCTACACCTTC. The genes are TRBV12-3 or TRBV12-4 and TRBJ1-2; D remains unclear. The CDR3 runs 12 residues. Trimming stripped 3 bases from V and 5 bases from J, with 7 bases between.

This chain connects TRBV5-1 to TRBJ2-1; the D gene is possibly TRBD1 (5 bases). In germline, CDR1 is SGHRS, CDR2 YFSETQ. CDR3 length: 15 amino acids. V dropped 0 bases and J dropped 4 bases, with 11 bases sitting between them. CDR3 sequence reads: CASSLAYQGYNEQFF. The CDR3 bases are TGCGCCAGCAGCTTGGCTTATCAGGGTTACAATGAGCAGTTCTTC.

This clonotype showed up many times. V gene TRBV20-1 combines with J gene TRBJ2-7, with D perhaps matching TRBD1 (5 bases). This CDR3 region has 14 residues. Germline V gives CDR1 DFQATT, CDR2 SNEGSKA (reference sequence). V gave up 3 bases and J gave up 7 bases, with 19 bases separating them. The CDR3 DNA reads as TGCAGTGCTAGTAACACAGGTTACTTACGGGAGCAGTACTTC. Translated: CSASNTGYLREQYF.

This clonotype was seen repeatedly, ten times or more. The V gene is TRBV20-1, the J gene TRBJ2-1, with D possibly TRBD2 on 6 matching bases. The CDR3 sequence is 14 residues long. Germline V gene data show CDR1 as DFQATT and CDR2 as SNEGSKA (reference sequence). The V and J ends lost 3 bases and 0 bases respectively, with 9 bases between them. The CDR3 DNA is TGCAGTGCTAGTGCGGGGAGCTCCTACAATGAGCAGTTCTTC. This encodes CSASAGSSYNEQFF.

This chain connects TRBV10-3 to TRBJ2-7; D is unclear. Between the trimmed V and J ends, which lost 4 bases and 5 bases, there was a span of 12 bases. The CDR3 is 13 amino acids. The germline V gene encodes CDR1 ENHRY and CDR2 SYGVKD. CDR3 protein: CAISGVDGHEQYF. CDR3 nucleotides: TGTGCCATCAGTGGGGTGGACGGCCACGAGCAGTACTTC.